The 27 T cell receptor beta chains given below trace back to one sample, sequenced in a study of B cell selection in AIRE deficiency. The regulatory T cell sort gate was CD4+CD25hiCD127low/negative. Only in-frame clones appear in the TCRdb table, and some are missing; sequencing was by immunoSEQ multiplex PCR. The sample contains 20,000 or so clones, about 93% of which appear only once. The sequencing sample was made of CD4+CD25+ Tregs sorted from PBMCs. The receptors originated from a human donor in good health.

The V gene is TRBV29-1, the J gene TRBJ2-7; TRBD1 might be the D (6 bases). V was trimmed by 6 bases and J by 3 bases, leaving 9 bases between them. The V gene's germline CDR1 is SQVTM and CDR2 ANQGSEA. The CDR3 is 11 amino acids. In DNA form, the CDR3 reads TGCAGCGTCGTGGGACACTACGAGCAGTACTTC. Protein: CSVVGHYEQYF.

The chain carries TRBV14 and TRBJ1-1; maybe TRBD1 (5 bases). Trimming pared 4 bases from V and 6 bases from J, leaving 12 bases between. This CDR3 comprises 13 residues. The V gene's germline CDR1 is SGHDN and CDR2 FVKESK. CDR3 nucleotide sequence: TGTGCCAGCAGCCTCTCTCGACAGTCTGAAGCTTTCTTT. This translates into CASSLSRQSEAFF.

The rearrangement links TRBV19 to TRBJ2-1; D may be TRBD1 or TRBD2 (5 bases each). Germline V CDR1 and CDR2: LNHDA, SQIVND (reference sequence). The CDR3 sequence is 15 residues long. V was cut by 3 bases and J by 3 bases, with 12 bases left in between. The CDR3 DNA sequence: TGTGCCAGTAGTATCGGGGCATGGAACTACAATGAGCAGTTCTTC. This translates into CASSIGAWNYNEQFF.

The V and J genes are TRBV29-1 and TRBJ2-5; TRBD1 matches 7 bases. Germline CDR1 and CDR2: SQVTM and ANQGSEA. The CDR3 consists of 13 residues. Unmatched junction bases numbered 4, after V lost 3 bases and J lost 3 bases. In DNA, the CDR3 is TGCAGCGTTGAGGGGACAGCCAAAGAGACCCAGTACTTC. As protein: CSVEGTAKETQYF.

CDR3 in DNA: TGTGCCAGCAGACCCGGACTAGCGGGATCCTACGAGCAGTACTTC. Encoded protein: CASRPGLAGSYEQYF. This sequence joins TRBV6-5 and TRBJ2-7, with TRBD2 identical over 12 bases. Germline CDR1 reads MNHEY; CDR2 reads SVGAGI. V was clipped by 6 bases and J by 1 base; unmatched bases: 4. The CDR3 spans 15 residues.

The chain employs TRBV28 and TRBJ1-2; the D is unclear. The CDR3 has 15 amino acids. Germline CDR1 MDHEN, CDR2 SYDVKM. The V gene lost 6 bases and the J gene lost 3 bases, with 17 bases spanning the gap. In nucleotides, the CDR3 is TGTGCCAGCAGCGAGCAGGATAGCCTTTACTATGGCTACACCTTC. Translated, it gives CASSEQDSLYYGYTF.

The V gene is TRBV6-1, the J gene TRBJ2-6; 7 bases line up with TRBD2. The CDR3 covers 16 residues. Germline V gives CDR1 MNHNS, CDR2 SASEGT. After removal of 2 bases from V and 2 bases from J, the junction contained 3 bases not matched to a gene. CDR3 in DNA: TGTGCCAGCAGTGAATGGGGGAGGGCTGGGGCCAACGTCCTGACTTTC. Protein: CASSEWGRAGANVLTF.

As to this clone: One end of the junction fails to match germline, which may point to a read error. This chain joins TRBV5-5 and TRBJ2-1, with D possibly called TRBD1 or TRBD2 (5 bases each). This CDR3 contains 13 residues. CDR1 is SGHKS and CDR2 is YYEKEE in the germline V gene (reference sequence). The CDR3, as DNA: TGTGCCAGCAGCTTGTTTGGCAGGGAGCCGATGGTCTTC. Protein: CASSLFGREPMVF.

Turning to this clone: The junction departs from the called germline gene at one end, perhaps through a read error. The chain combines TRBV5-6 with TRBJ2-7; D is unresolved. The CDR3 length is 12 residues. The germline V gene has CDR1 SGHDT and CDR2 YYEEEE. The CDR3 sequence: CASTLYGYEQYF. The CDR3 nucleotides are TGTGCCAGCACCTTGTACGGATACGAGCAGTACTTC. The entire variable domain, with the rest obtained from reference TRBV5-6 and TRBJ2-7, is as follows: DAGVTQSPTHLIKTRGQQVTLRCSPKSGHDTVSWYQQALGQGPQFIFQYYEEEERQRGNFPDRFSGHQFPNYSSELNVNALLLGDSALYLCASTLYGYEQYFGPGTRLTVT.

This rearrangement joins TRBV20-1 to TRBJ2-3; D is undetermined. CDR1 and CDR2 (germline): DFQATT, SNEGSKA (reference sequence). The CDR3 is 11 residues long. With 1 base removed from V and 5 bases from J, the gap between germline ends came to 4 bases. The CDR3 is CSARGQDTQYF. In nucleotides, the CDR3 is TGCAGTGCTAGAGGTCAAGATACGCAGTATTTT.

The V gene is TRBV9, the J gene TRBJ2-3; a weak D match, TRBD2 (5 bases). With 0 bases removed from V and 3 bases from J, the gap between germline ends came to 8 bases. The CDR3 loop spans 14 amino acids. CDR1 SGDLS and CDR2 YYNGEE come from the germline V gene. CDR3 sequence: CASSVGEGTDTQYF. CDR3 in DNA: TGTGCCAGCAGCGTAGGAGAGGGTACAGATACGCAGTATTTT.

V usage is TRBV14 and J usage is TRBJ2-3, with a tentative D call TRBD1 (7 bases). Trimming shortened V by 1 base and J by 10 bases, and 9 bases separated the two germline ends. This CDR3 region has 12 residues. Germline loops: CDR1 SGHDN, CDR2 FVKESK. CDR3 in DNA: TGTGCCAGCAGCCAAGTCAGGGGGGCGCAGTATTTT. As protein: CASSQVRGAQYF. The full variable domain, in which reference TRBV14 and TRBJ2-3 provide the parts outside the CDR3, is EAGVTQFPSHSVIEKGQTVTLRCDPISGHDNLYWYRRVMGKEIKFLLHFVKESKQDESGMPNNRFLAERTGGTYSTLKVQPAELEDSGVYFCASSQVRGAQYFGPGTRLTVL.

The chain couples TRBV27 to TRBJ1-2, with TRBD1 as a possible D gene (5 bases). Trimming stripped 4 bases from V and 4 bases from J, with 16 bases between. The germline gives CDR1 MNHEY, CDR2 SMNVEV (reference sequence). The CDR3 runs to 15 residues. The CDR3 sequence: CASSSLPGTGYGYTF. In nucleotides, the CDR3 is TGTGCCAGCAGTTCCCTGCCGGGGACTGGCTATGGCTACACCTTC.

The rearrangement uses TRBV6-5 and TRBJ1-1; D call uncertain. The length of the CDR3 is 12 residues. Germline V gene lookup returns CDR1 MNHEY and CDR2 SVGAGI. V lost 2 bases and J 1 base, leaving 2 bases between the germline ends. In nucleotides, the CDR3 is TGTGCCAGCAGTTACAGGAACACTGAAGCTTTCTTT. It yields the protein CASSYRNTEAFF.

The chain links TRBV12-5 to TRBJ2-1; 8 bases fit TRBD1. Losses at the gene ends were 0 bases for V and 4 bases for J; bases not matched to a gene: 8. Germline V lookup: CDR1 LGHNT, CDR2 FRNRAP. The CDR3 has 17 residues. In DNA, the CDR3 is TGTGCTAGTGGTTTGGTATATGGGACAGGCCGTTACAATGAGCAGTTCTTC. This sequence encodes CASGLVYGTGRYNEQFF. The variable domain in full, with the rest retrieved from reference TRBV12-5 and TRBJ2-1, is DARVTQTPRHKVTEMGQEVTMRCQPILGHNTVFWYRQTMMQGLELLAYFRNRAPLDDSGMPKDRFSAEMPDATLATLKIQPSEPRDSAVYFCASGLVYGTGRYNEQFFGPGTRLTVL.

This clone was observed once. The chain uses TRBV20-1 and TRBJ2-5; D unclear. The V gene lost 0 bases and the J gene lost 7 bases, with 3 bases spanning the gap. CDR1 and CDR2 (germline): DFQATT, SNEGSKA (reference sequence). This CDR3 has 10 residues. The CDR3 DNA follows: TGCAGTGCTAGAGACGGGACCCAGTACTTC. Translation: CSARDGTQYF.

This rearrangement joins TRBV19 to TRBJ2-2, with 12 bases aligning to TRBD2. The CDR3 contains 16 residues. J gave up 2 bases and V 10 bases, and 8 bases lay outside the gene matches. CDR1 and CDR2 from the germline V gene are LNHDA and SQIVND (reference sequence). In nucleotides, the CDR3 is TGTGCCACCGAAGGACTAGCGGGGCATAACACCGGGGAGCTGTTTTTT. Translation gives CATEGLAGHNTGELFF.

The chain couples TRBV2 to TRBJ1-6, with D uncertain. V was shortened by 3 bases and J by 9 bases, with 9 bases between the two germline ends. Germline CDR1 SNHLY, CDR2 FYNNEI. The CDR3 has 13 residues. The CDR3 reads CASSDKAGSPLHF. CDR3 in DNA: TGTGCCAGCAGTGACAAAGCCGGTTCACCCCTCCACTTT.

This chain uses TRBV6-5 with TRBJ1-2, with 12 bases aligning to TRBD1. CDR3 length equals 15 residues. V was pared by 6 bases and J by 4 bases, with 6 bases of the junction left unmatched. Germline V gives CDR1 MNHEY, CDR2 SVGAGI. The CDR3 is CASRGDRGQGYGYTF. The CDR3 nucleotides read TGTGCCAGCAGGGGGGACAGGGGGCAAGGCTATGGCTACACCTTC.

The chain employs TRBV5-4 and TRBJ2-1, with 10 bases fitting TRBD2. The CDR3 is 15 amino acids. The V gene's germline CDR1 is SGHNT and CDR2 YYREEE (reference sequence). Trimming took 1 base from V and 3 from J; bases not matched to a gene: 1. The CDR3 DNA reads TGTGCCAGCAGCTTGAGACTAGCGGGCTACAATGAGCAGTTCTTC. Protein: CASSLRLAGYNEQFF. Together with reference TRBV5-4 and TRBJ2-1, the CDR3 gives the full variable domain: ETGVTQSPTHLIKTRGQQVTLRCSSQSGHNTVSWYQQALGQGPQFIFQYYREEENGRGNFPPRFSGLQFPNYSSELNVNALELDDSALYLCASSLRLAGYNEQFFGPGTRLTVL.

This sequence joins TRBV18 and TRBJ1-1, with a tentative D call TRBD1 (6 bases). Germline-derived CDR1 and CDR2 are KGHSH and LQKENI. The germline V and J ends were trimmed by 6 bases and 4 bases, with 12 bases remaining between them. The CDR3 is 13 residues long. CDR3 coding DNA: TGTGCCAGCTCGCGAGGGGGGGGCACTGAAGCTTTCTTT. Translated, it gives CASSRGGGTEAFF.

The chain combines TRBV5-1 with TRBJ2-7; TRBD1 matches 7 bases. This CDR3 spans 16 amino acids. Germline values: CDR1 SGHRS, CDR2 YFSETQ. The V segment lost 4 bases and the J segment 2 bases; nucleotides outside the gene matches: 12. The CDR3 DNA sequence: TGCGCCAGCAGCCGCAGACAGGGTATCCTTCCCTACGAGCAGTACTTC. Residues: CASSRRQGILPYEQYF. The variable domain in full, with the rest retrieved from reference TRBV5-1 and TRBJ2-7, is KAGVTQTPRYLIKTRGQQVTLSCSPISGHRSVSWYQQTPGQGLQFLFEYFSETQRNKGNFPGRFSGRQFSNSRSEMNVSTLELGDSALYLCASSRRQGILPYEQYFGPGTRLTVT.

A few counts support this clone. This rearrangement joins TRBV2 to TRBJ2-1; D not certain. The CDR3 spans 11 residues. Looked up from germline, CDR1 is SNHLY and CDR2 is FYNNEI. The V end lost 4 bases, the J end lost 8 bases, and 6 bases lay between the germline ends. The CDR3 protein is CASSGTHEQFF. In DNA form, the CDR3 reads TGTGCCAGCAGTGGGACCCATGAGCAGTTCTTC.

The V gene is TRBV11-2, the J gene TRBJ2-3; a possible D gene is TRBD2 (6 bases). Germline V lookup: CDR1 SGHAT, CDR2 FQNNGV. V lost 4 bases and J lost 6, with 8 bases in between. The CDR3 is made up of 12 amino acids. The CDR3 region is CASSSSGDTQYF. The DNA of the CDR3 is TGTGCCAGCAGCTCCAGCGGGGATACGCAGTATTTT.

CDR3 protein: CASSEAGPDTQYF. CDR3 sequence (DNA): TGTGCCAGCAGTGAAGCCGGACCAGATACGCAGTATTTT. The rearrangement uses TRBV2 and TRBJ2-3; D remains unclear. Germline V gene sequence: CDR1 SNHLY, CDR2 FYNNEI. This CDR3 spans 13 amino acids. The V and J ends lost 0 bases and 4 bases respectively, with 5 bases between them.

The chain recombines TRBV29-1 with TRBJ2-1, with 8 nucleotides matching TRBD2. The CDR3 runs 15 residues. The germline CDR1 and CDR2 sequences are SQVTM and ANQGSEA. V gave up 6 bases and J gave up 7 bases; unmatched junction bases: 14. In nucleotides, the CDR3 is TGCAGCGTGGGGGGACTAGTAATCCTCGGGAATGAGCAGTTCTTC. Amino acid sequence: CSVGGLVILGNEQFF.

This clone came up a few times. CDR3 in DNA: TGTGCCAGCTCTAACCTGGCCTTCAGCAATCAGCCCCAGCATTTT. Its protein product is CASSNLAFSNQPQHF. The V call is TRBV21-1, the J call TRBJ1-5. TRBV21-1 is a documented pseudogene. This CDR3 has 15 amino acids.